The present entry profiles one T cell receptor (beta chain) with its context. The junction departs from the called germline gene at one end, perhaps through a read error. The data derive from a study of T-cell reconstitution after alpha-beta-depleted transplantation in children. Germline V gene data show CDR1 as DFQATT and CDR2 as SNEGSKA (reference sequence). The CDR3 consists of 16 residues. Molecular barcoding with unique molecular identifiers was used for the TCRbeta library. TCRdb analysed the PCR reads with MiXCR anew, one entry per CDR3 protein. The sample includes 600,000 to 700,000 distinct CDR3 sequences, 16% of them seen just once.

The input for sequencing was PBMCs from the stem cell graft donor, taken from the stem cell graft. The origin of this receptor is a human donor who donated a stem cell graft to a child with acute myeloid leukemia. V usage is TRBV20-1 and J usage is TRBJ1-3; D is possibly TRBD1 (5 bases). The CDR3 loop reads CCARPRPQGSGNTIYF. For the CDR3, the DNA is TGCTGTGCTAGACCGAGACCCCAGGGCTCCGGAAACACCATATATTTT.